These T cell receptor beta chains were read from a single sample in a study of vaccination effects on CD4 cells after COVID-19. Antigens of these TCRs are unknown. The repertoire was sequenced with immunoSEQ multiplex PCR; TCRdb's copy has only in-frame clones and lacks some. The sample shows around 63,000 clones, about 80% of them seen only once. The material sequenced was CD4+ T cells from PBMCs cultured with HCoV-OC43 spike peptides, taken before COVID-19 vaccination. The origin of the receptors is a human donor who received a COVID-19 vaccine. Each CDR3 is given with its conserved first and last residue. Each record gives: clone size, J gene, CDR3 length, V gene, D gene, CDR3 protein, CDR3 DNA. A D gene is named only where the DNA matches it firmly. Clone size is stated in some rows and not others, as once, few, many or a class when expanded.

>NA|TRBJ2-5|14|TRBV2|TRBD1
CASSENRGEETQYF
TGTGCCAGCAGTGAGAACAGGGGGGAAGAGACCCAGTACTTC
>NA|TRBJ1-6|15|TRBV3-1/TRBV3-2|NA
CASRRRGERNSPLHF
TGTGCCAGCAGGCGGAGGGGGGAACGTAATTCACCCCTCCACTTT
>NA|TRBJ2-4|13|TRBV30|TRBD1
CAWRSTGVNIQYF
TGTGCCTGGAGATCCACAGGGGTAAACATTCAGTACTTC
>NA|TRBJ2-2|16|TRBV5-4|TRBD1
CASSLDTGGAPGELFF
TGTGCCAGCAGCTTGGACACAGGGGGCGCCCCCGGGGAGCTGTTTTTT
>NA|TRBJ1-2|13|TRBV10-3|NA
CAISESVGQGYTF
TGTGCCATCAGTGAGTCGGTGGGACAAGGCTACACCTTC
>NA|TRBJ1-5|15|TRBV28|TRBD1
CASTPTDRVLQPQHF
TGTGCCAGCACCCCCACGGACAGGGTTTTACAGCCCCAGCATTTT
>NA|TRBJ2-5|13|TRBV7-7|NA
CASSFGGQETQYF
TGTGCCAGCAGCTTTGGGGGTCAAGAGACCCAGTACTTC
>NA|TRBJ2-3|16|TRBV5-1|TRBD2
CASSSLTSGVADTQYF
TGCGCCAGCAGCTCCTTGACTAGCGGGGTCGCAGATACGCAGTATTTT
>NA|TRBJ2-1|14|TRBV2|TRBD2
CASSASGGYNEQFF
TGTGCCAGCAGTGCCAGCGGGGGCTACAATGAGCAGTTCTTC
>NA|TRBJ2-5|13|TRBV5-1|TRBD2
CASSYGGEETQYF
TGCGCCAGCAGCTACGGGGGGGAAGAGACCCAGTACTTC
>NA|TRBJ2-5|13|TRBV20-1|NA
CSASGGKGETQYF
TGCAGTGCGAGTGGGGGTAAGGGGGAGACCCAGTACTTC
>NA|TRBJ2-2|20|TRBV19|TRBD2
CASSSPPRLAEITNTGELFF
TGTGCCAGTAGTTCGCCACCCAGACTAGCGGAGATAACCAACACCGGGGAGCTGTTTTTT
>NA|TRBJ2-3|11|TRBV24-1|NA
CATSAAGGLYF
TGTGCCACCAGTGCGGCAGGGGGGCTGTATTTT
>NA|TRBJ2-5|11|TRBV5-6|NA
CASSLQETQYF
TGTGCCAGCAGCCTACAAGAGACCCAGTACTTC
>NA|TRBJ1-2|16|TRBV24-1|TRBD1
CATSDSDDRGLSGYTF
TGTGCCACCAGTGATTCAGATGACAGGGGGCTCTCTGGCTACACCTTC
>NA|TRBJ2-2|17|TRBV3-1/TRBV3-2|NA
CASSPSIPNLGSGELFF
TGTGCCAGCAGCCCAAGCATCCCAAATCTGGGTTCGGGGGAGCTGTTTTTT
>few|TRBJ1-6|14|TRBV7-9|TRBD1
CASSPGQGYSPLHF
TGTGCCAGCAGCCCGGGACAGGGGTATTCACCCCTCCACTTT
>few|TRBJ1-2|13|TRBV7-2|NA
CASSFQATGGYTF
TGTGCCAGCAGCTTTCAGGCGACTGGGGGCTACACCTTC
>NA|TRBJ1-2|15|TRBV5-1|NA
CASSLSGGRNYGYTF
TGCGCCAGCAGCTTATCGGGGGGGCGGAACTATGGCTACACCTTC
>NA|TRBJ2-3|16|TRBV5-1|NA
CASSLEGGVGTDTQYF
TGCGCCAGCAGCTTGGAGGGCGGGGTTGGCACAGATACGCAGTATTTT
>NA|TRBJ2-5|12|TRBV6-5|NA
CATSIRGETQYF
TGTGCCACCTCGATTAGGGGAGAGACCCAGTACTTC
>NA|TRBJ1-3|15|TRBV7-9|NA
CASSREQGAGNTIYF
TGTGCCAGCAGCCGGGAACAGGGAGCTGGAAACACCATATATTTT
>NA|TRBJ2-3|13|TRBV12-3/TRBV12-4|NA
CASSLYWGDTQYF
TGTGCCAGCAGTTTATATTGGGGGGATACGCAGTATTTT
>NA|TRBJ1-4|12|TRBV29-1|NA
CSVSTGYEKLFF
TGCAGCGTTTCGACAGGCTATGAAAAACTGTTTTTT
>NA|TRBJ2-2|17|TRBV28|TRBD1
CASSFLTGTGSTGELFF
TGTGCCAGCAGTTTCCTCACCGGGACAGGCAGCACCGGGGAGCTGTTTTTT
>NA|TRBJ1-2|15|TRBV28|NA
CASSTPGRGNYGYTF
TGTGCCAGCAGTACCCCCGGGAGGGGAAACTATGGCTACACCTTC
>once|TRBJ1-2|13|TRBV9|NA
CASSVWAGYGYTF
TGTGCCAGCAGCGTATGGGCAGGATATGGCTACACCTTC
>NA|TRBJ2-2|12|TRBV12-3/TRBV12-4|NA
CASRSGYGELFF
TGTGCCAGCAGGAGCGGATACGGGGAGCTGTTTTTT
>NA|TRBJ2-2|19|TRBV4-3|TRBD2
CASSRKIPGGGPNTGELFF
TGCGCCAGCAGCCGAAAGATCCCGGGAGGGGGGCCTAACACCGGGGAGCTGTTTTTT
>NA|TRBJ1-6|15|TRBV7-9|TRBD1
CASSQGQGQNSPLHF
TGTGCCAGCAGCCAAGGACAGGGTCAGAATTCACCCCTCCACTTT
>once|TRBJ1-2|13|TRBV29-1|NA
CSVDFSDNYGYTF
TGCAGCGTTGACTTTTCAGATAACTATGGCTACACCTTC
>NA|TRBJ1-5|16|TRBV15|TRBD1
CATSRPRQGRNQPQHF
TGTGCCACCAGCAGACCCCGACAGGGGCGCAATCAGCCCCAGCATTTT
>NA|TRBJ1-6|12|TRBV28|NA
CATRADNSPLHF
TGTGCCACCAGAGCCGATAATTCACCCCTCCACTTT
>few|TRBJ1-1|16|TRBV18|NA
CASSPPEGQGRTEAFF
TGTGCCAGCTCACCACCGGAGGGGCAGGGTAGGACTGAAGCTTTCTTT
>once|TRBJ2-3|15|TRBV5-6|NA
CASSPTWAQRDTQYF
TGTGCCAGCAGCCCTACATGGGCCCAGAGGGATACGCAGTATTTT
>NA|TRBJ2-3|13|TRBV10-1|NA
CASRGGLTDTQYF
TGCGCCAGCAGAGGGGGACTCACAGATACGCAGTATTTT
>NA|TRBJ1-4|15|TRBV19|NA
CASSISIATNEKLFF
TGTGCCAGTAGTATCTCAATTGCAACTAATGAAAAACTGTTTTTT
>NA|TRBJ1-2|15|TRBV9|TRBD1
CASSSRGQGQDGYTF
TGTGCCAGCAGCTCACGGGGACAGGGTCAGGATGGCTACACCTTC
>NA|TRBJ1-5|16|TRBV6-1|TRBD1
CASSVRTGQSNQPQHF
TGTGCCAGCAGTGTCCGGACAGGGCAGAGCAATCAGCCCCAGCATTTT
>NA|TRBJ2-5|13|TRBV7-9|NA
CASSLGGQETQYF
TGTGCCAGCAGCCTCGGAGGGCAAGAGACCCAGTACTTC
>NA|TRBJ1-2|14|TRBV19|NA
CASKRFEGLYGYTF
TGTGCCAGTAAGCGCTTCGAGGGTTTGTATGGCTACACCTTC
>once|TRBJ1-1|16|TRBV5-8|TRBD1
CASPFYPGQGGTEAFF
TGTGCCAGCCCCTTTTACCCGGGACAGGGTGGAACTGAAGCTTTCTTT
>few|TRBJ2-5|15|TRBV7-8|TRBD2
CASSFSGGGGETQYF
TGTGCCAGCAGCTTTAGCGGGGGTGGAGGGGAGACCCAGTACTTC
>NA|TRBJ2-1|15|TRBV18|TRBD2
CASSPVGGARNEQFF
TGTGCCAGCTCACCTGTCGGGGGGGCCCGCAATGAGCAGTTCTTC
>NA|TRBJ2-2|16|TRBV18|TRBD1
CASSPSGTGFFGELFF
TGTGCCAGCTCACCTTCCGGGACAGGGTTTTTCGGGGAGCTGTTTTTT
>few|TRBJ2-3|14|TRBV28|TRBD1
CASSGQGETDTQYF
TGTGCCAGCAGCGGACAGGGCGAGACAGATACGCAGTATTTT
>few|TRBJ1-1|14|TRBV6-5|NA
CASRRQGVNTEAFF
TGTGCCAGCAGACGGCAGGGAGTGAACACTGAAGCTTTCTTT
>NA|TRBJ2-3|14|TRBV4-1|NA
CASSQLSGADTQYF
TGCGCCAGCAGCCAACTCTCGGGGGCAGATACGCAGTATTTT
>NA|TRBJ2-1|14|TRBV5-1|TRBD1
CASSTGQGASEQFF
TGCGCCAGCAGCACCGGACAGGGGGCGTCTGAGCAGTTCTTC
>few|TRBJ2-2|19|TRBV4-2|TRBD2
CASSQARVGTSGFTGELFF
TGTGCCAGCAGCCAAGCCAGGGTGGGGACTAGCGGGTTCACCGGGGAGCTGTTTTTT